This record covers a single T cell receptor (beta chain). This entry is derived from a study of blood T cell repertoires in COVID-19. Study-level information: Acute and convalescent COVID-19 samples came from the United States, Italy and Spain. PBMCs, B-cell-depleted T cells, or T cells provided the cDNA or gDNA that made up the material.

V lost 8 bases, J lost 8 bases, and 4 bases stayed unmatched. The CDR3 length is 14 residues. Per the germline V gene, CDR1 is KGHSH and CDR2 is LQKENI. Original processing notes: Amplified reference gene primers provided the basis for estimating nucleated cell counts. Method: immunoSEQ multiplex PCR; TCRdb's copy keeps in-frame clones and lacks some. V and J calls and clone size come straight from that table; D and trimming were deduced from the DNA. The sample shows roughly 200,000 clones, over 75% of them seen only once. The specimen was peripheral blood. This receptor was taken from a man in his sixties or seventies with active or convalescent COVID-19. The rearrangement uses TRBV18 and TRBJ1-6; 12 bases fit TRBD1. The CDR3 reads CASTGDRGHSPLHF. CDR3 bases: TGTGCCAGCACTGGGGACAGGGGGCATTCACCCCTCCACTTT.